This T cell receptor beta chain comes out of a study of cytomegalovirus exposure and HLA in healthy donors. Notes on the study in general: HLA allele associations emerged for around 15,000 TCR beta sequences in a later analysis, at 0.05 false discovery rate.

PCR involved 60 Vbeta and 13 Jbeta primers. Sequencing used immunoSEQ multiplex PCR; TCRdb keeps in-frame clones, though not all of them. The profile shows 150,000 to 200,000 clones, about four fifths of them singletons. Of note for this clone: Its antigen is unknown.

CDR3 length: 14 amino acids. Unmatched junction bases numbered 4, after V lost 3 bases and J lost 6 bases. The germline CDR1 and CDR2 sequences are SGHRS and YFSETQ. The V call is TRBV5-1, the J call TRBJ2-7; 12 bases fit TRBD1. The sample was PBMCs. This TCR derives from a man between 18 and 29 years old in good health and CMV-seronegative. CDR3 DNA sequence: TGCGCCAGCAGCTCCGGGACAGGGGGCTTCGAGCAGTACTTC. This translates into CASSSGTGGFEQYF.